The 11 T cell receptor beta chains reported below all come from one sample, sequenced in a study of metastatic and nonmetastatic thyroid tumors. Not a single patient had been given any form of treatment at any point before undergoing thyroid surgery. TCRdb reassembled clones from the PCR reads with MiXCR. Altogether tens of thousands of clones are present, more than 20% being singletons, with the ten largest covering 15% to 17%. Sequences were obtained from blood. The receptors originated from a female donor with papillary thyroid cancer or a benign thyroid nodule (not recorded which). Some clones in this sample may be carry-over from other donors' samples.

This clone was recorded many times. The chain combines TRBV19 with TRBJ1-3; D uncertain. V lost 1 base to trimming and J lost 0 bases, with 7 bases between them. The V gene's germline CDR1 is LNHDA and CDR2 SQIVND (reference sequence). The CDR3 has 15 amino acids. CDR3 protein: CASSIAGSSGNTIYF. The CDR3 coding sequence is TGTGCCAGTAGTATAGCCGGGTCCTCTGGAAACACCATATATTTT.

This clone showed up many times. This chain joins TRBV19 and TRBJ2-1; possibly TRBD1 for D (6 bases). The V gene's germline CDR1 is LNHDA and CDR2 SQIVND (reference sequence). The CDR3 spans 17 residues. V gave up 0 bases and J gave up 3 bases, with 15 bases separating them. The CDR3 nucleotides are TGTGCCAGTAGTATAGATCTAGGGGGAAAACTCTACAATGAGCAGTTCTTC. Amino acid sequence: CASSIDLGGKLYNEQFF.

The sample holds many counts of this clone. Other DNA variants within this sample encode the same CDR3. This chain joins TRBV5-1 and TRBJ2-7; D ambiguous. Trimming took 4 bases from V and 6 from J, leaving 23 bases between them. The CDR3 totals 16 residues. Germline CDR1 reads SGHRS; CDR2 reads YFSETQ. This CDR3 is CASSGRPDVIPTEQYF. In DNA, the CDR3 is TGCGCCAGCAGCGGGCGGCCGGACGTGATCCCTACCGAGCAGTACTTC.

In this sample, this clone turned up many times. The chain is built from TRBV7-9 and TRBJ2-1, with D possibly TRBD2 on 6 matching bases. V dropped 5 bases and J dropped 8 bases, with 13 bases sitting between them. The CDR3 has 13 amino acids. Germline-derived CDR1 and CDR2 are SEHNR and FQNEAQ (reference sequence). The CDR3 sequence: CASSEKAGHEQFF. DNA of the CDR3: TGTGCCAGCAGCGAGAAAGCGGGCCATGAGCAGTTCTTC.

This clone showed up just a few times. The chain couples TRBV12-3 or TRBV12-4 to TRBJ1-1; D is perhaps TRBD1 (6 bases). The CDR3 is made up of 15 amino acids. Trimming left V 6 bases short and J 6 bases short, with 20 bases between. CDR3 loop: CASSCYPVQGPEAFF. The CDR3 DNA follows: TGTGCCAGCAGCTGTTACCCGGTACAGGGTCCTGAAGCTTTCTTT.

This chain uses TRBV5-1 with TRBJ2-3; no clear D. The CDR3 covers 14 residues. Germline V CDR1 and CDR2: SGHRS, YFSETQ. With 4 bases removed from V and 0 bases from J, the gap between germline ends came to 9 bases. CDR3 protein: CASSAVASTDTQYF. CDR3 bases: TGCGCCAGCAGCGCTGTGGCGAGCACAGATACGCAGTATTTT.

In this sample, this clone turned up many times. The chain employs TRBV30 and TRBJ1-1; D not resolved. The CDR3 extends over 11 amino acids. CDR1 is GTSNPN, CDR2 SVGIG, per germline (reference sequence). V was shortened by 0 bases and J by 6 bases, with 5 bases between the two germline ends. CDR3 sequence (DNA): TGTGCCTGGAGTGTACACCCTGAAGCTTTCTTT. Translation gives CAWSVHPEAFF.

This clone was detected many times. The chain employs TRBV28 and TRBJ2-2; TRBD1 aligns across 8 bases. The length of the CDR3 is 14 residues. CDR1 MDHEN and CDR2 SYDVKM come from the germline V gene. Trimming took 6 bases from V and 4 from J; bases not matched to a gene: 4. The CDR3 is CASSRTGFTGELFF. The CDR3 bases are TGTGCCAGCAGCCGGACAGGGTTCACCGGGGAGCTGTTTTTT.

This clone was detected many times. The CDR3 DNA reads TGCAGCGTTAAGACAGGGGCCACTGAAGCTTTCTTT. It translates to CSVKTGATEAFF. The J gene is TRBJ1-1, the V gene TRBV29-1; 8 bases line up with TRBD1. The CDR3 has 12 residues. The trim removed 5 bases at V and 4 bases at J, leaving 3 bases unmatched. Germline loops: CDR1 SQVTM, CDR2 ANQGSEA.

CDR3 protein: CASSLGSGCAGYGYTF. CDR3 nucleotide sequence: TGTGCCAGCAGCTTGGGGTCGGGGTGCGCGGGCTATGGCTACACCTTC. This chain uses TRBV5-4 with TRBJ1-2; D is undetermined. Germline V lookup: CDR1 SGHNT, CDR2 YYREEE (reference sequence). Trimming shortened V by 0 bases and J by 4 bases, and 16 bases separated the two germline ends. The CDR3 spans 16 residues.

The chain links TRBV6-2 or TRBV6-3 to TRBJ2-7, with D maybe TRBD2 (6 bases). Germline lookup yields CDR1 MNHEY and CDR2 SVGEGT. The CDR3 length is 17 residues. Trimming removed 0 bases at V and 6 bases at J, with 21 bases between. DNA for the CDR3: TGTGCCAGCAGTTACTCGGTCGACGGGAGCCCCACTACCGAGCAGTACTTC. Its protein is CASSYSVDGSPTTEQYF.